A selection of T cell receptor beta chains follows, all from one sample in a study of read filtering for tumor transcriptome and immune sequencing. TCRdb called the reads again in MiXCR, with one record for every CDR3 protein. The sample lists tens of thousands of distinct CDR3 sequences, approximately 14% occurring once. Sequenced material: a population of CD138-negative cells sorted from bone marrow. The source of these receptors is a donor at least 40 years old with multiple myeloma. Both conserved end residues are part of each CDR3. The order of the fields is J gene, D gene, clone size, V gene, CDR3 DNA, CDR3 protein. D genes are given only for firm matches. The listing skips clone size in some rows; elsewhere it reads once, few, many or a size class.

J: TRBJ2-7
D: .
size: .
V: TRBV19
DNA: TGTGCCAGTAGTATAGGGTACGGCTACGAGCAGTACTTC
CDR3: CASSIGYGYEQYF

J: TRBJ2-3
D: TRBD2
size: many
V: TRBV7-8
DNA: TGTGCCAGCAGCTCGCACACCATAGCTAGACTAGCGGGGCCCACGGATACGCAGTATTTT
CDR3: CASSSHTIARLAGPTDTQYF

J: TRBJ2-3
D: TRBD2
size: many
V: TRBV15
DNA: TGTGCCACCAGCAGAGATTTTATTGCTAGCGGAAGCACAGATACGCAGTATTTT
CDR3: CATSRDFIASGSTDTQYF

J: TRBJ1-5
D: .
size: many
V: TRBV20-1
DNA: TGCAGTGCTGCCCGGGACACCAATCAGCCCCAGCATTTT
CDR3: CSAARDTNQPQHF

J: TRBJ2-1
D: .
size: many
V: TRBV5-1
DNA: TGCGCCAGCAGCTTGGAGACTTTAGGCTACAATGAGCAGTTCTTC
CDR3: CASSLETLGYNEQFF

J: TRBJ1-4
D: TRBD1
size: .
V: TRBV19
DNA: TGTGCCAGTAGTGCCCCCGGGACAGGGGGGAAAAAACTGTTTTTT
CDR3: CASSAPGTGGKKLFF

J: TRBJ2-3
D: TRBD2
size: .
V: TRBV20-1
DNA: TGCAGTGCTGTGGGCGCTGACGGGAGGGCCAGCACAGATACGCAGTATTTT
CDR3: CSAVGADGRASTDTQYF

J: TRBJ2-1
D: TRBD2
size: many
V: TRBV11-2
DNA: TGTGCCAGCAGCCCGCGGACTAGCGGGAAGATCCTCTCCAGAAGTGAGCAGTTCTTC
CDR3: CASSPRTSGKILSRSEQFF

J: TRBJ2-7
D: TRBD2
size: .
V: TRBV3-1
DNA: TGTGCCAGCAGCCAAGCGGGAGGGCCGCACGAGCAGTGCTTC
CDR3: CASSQAGGPHEQCF

J: TRBJ1-5
D: TRBD1
size: many
V: TRBV10-3
DNA: TGTGCCATAGGACAGGGGGCTGGTCAGCCCCAGCATTTT
CDR3: CAIGQGAGQPQHF

J: TRBJ1-4
D: .
size: many
V: TRBV5-6
DNA: TGTGCCAGCAGCTGGGACGGAGAAAAACTGTTTTTT
CDR3: CASSWDGEKLFF

J: TRBJ2-7
D: .
size: many
V: TRBV7-9
DNA: TGTGCCAGCAGCTTCCGCTACGAGCAGTACTTC
CDR3: CASSFRYEQYF

J: TRBJ2-1
D: TRBD2
size: few
V: TRBV7-7
DNA: TGTGCCAGCAGTCCGAAGCGGGAGGGCCTCAATGAGCAGTTCTTC
CDR3: CASSPKREGLNEQFF

J: TRBJ1-1
D: .
size: .
V: TRBV10-2
DNA: TGCGCCAGCACTGAAGCTTTCTTT
CDR3: CASTEAFF

J: TRBJ2-7
D: .
size: many
V: TRBV21-1
DNA: TGTGCCAGCAGCAAAGGAGGACAGGGGGCAACCTACGAGCAGTACTTC
CDR3: CASSKGGQGATYEQYF

J: TRBJ2-1
D: TRBD2
size: many
V: TRBV7-9
DNA: TGTGCCAGCAGTGGCGGGAGGACGAACAGTGAGCAGTTCTTC
CDR3: CASSGGRTNSEQFF

J: TRBJ2-5
D: .
size: many
V: TRBV7-8
DNA: TGTGCCAGCAGCTTTGGGCCGGGCGCGATCCCAAATCAAGAGACCCAGTACTTC
CDR3: CASSFGPGAIPNQETQYF

J: TRBJ2-7
D: TRBD2
size: many
V: TRBV27
DNA: TGTGCCAGCAGTGGGGGGACTAGCGGGAGGACCTACGAGCAGTACTTC
CDR3: CASSGGTSGRTYEQYF

J: TRBJ2-1
D: TRBD2
size: few
V: TRBV18
DNA: TGTGTCAGCTCACCACCTAGCCTAGCGGTGGACAATGAGCAGTTCTTC
CDR3: CVSSPPSLAVDNEQFF

J: TRBJ2-1
D: .
size: many
V: TRBV20-1
DNA: TGCAGTGCGGACGGGACCGACGATTCCAATGAGCAGTTCTTC
CDR3: CSADGTDDSNEQFF

J: TRBJ1-5
D: .
size: many
V: TRBV6-6
DNA: TGTGCCAGCAGACGCCGGACAGGCAATCAGCCCCAGCATTTT
CDR3: CASRRRTGNQPQHF

J: TRBJ2-1
D: TRBD2
size: many
V: TRBV12-3/TRBV12-4
DNA: TGTGCCAGCAGTCCCACTAGCGGGAGGGCCGATGAGCAGTTCTTC
CDR3: CASSPTSGRADEQFF

J: TRBJ2-1
D: TRBD1
size: many
V: TRBV29-1
DNA: TGCAGCGCCCCGGGACAGGGGGCAGAAAAATACTCCTACAATGAGCAGTTCTTC
CDR3: CSAPGQGAEKYSYNEQFF

J: TRBJ1-5
D: .
size: many
V: TRBV5-1
DNA: TGCGCCAGCAGCTCCGGGACACCTAGCAATCAGCCCCAGCATTTT
CDR3: CASSSGTPSNQPQHF

J: TRBJ2-7
D: .
size: many
V: TRBV11-2
DNA: TGTGCCAGCAGCTTTATTTTATTTGGCGGTTCTGAGTACTTC
CDR3: CASSFILFGGSEYF

J: TRBJ2-1
D: TRBD1
size: many
V: TRBV6-5
DNA: TGTGCCACCCGGACAGGGGCCAATGAGCAGTTCTTC
CDR3: CATRTGANEQFF

J: TRBJ2-7
D: .
size: many
V: TRBV4-2
DNA: TGTGCCAGCAGCCAAGTGGGTAACGAGCAGTACTTC
CDR3: CASSQVGNEQYF

J: TRBJ1-5
D: TRBD1
size: few
V: TRBV7-4
DNA: TGTGCCAGCAGCTTGGTCCGGGACAGCCGATTTAGCAATCAGCCCCAGCATTTT
CDR3: CASSLVRDSRFSNQPQHF

J: TRBJ2-7
D: TRBD2
size: many
V: TRBV7-2
DNA: TGTGCCAGCAGTTACGCGCCGGGACTAGGGGCCTACGAGCAGTACTTC
CDR3: CASSYAPGLGAYEQYF

J: TRBJ1-6
D: .
size: many
V: TRBV10-3
DNA: TGTGCCATCAGTGAGTCCGCAGGGCGATCACCCCTCCACTTT
CDR3: CAISESAGRSPLHF

J: TRBJ2-7
D: TRBD2
size: many
V: TRBV3-1
DNA: TGTGCCAGCAGCCATCCTAGCGGGATAACCTACGAGCAGTACTTC
CDR3: CASSHPSGITYEQYF

J: TRBJ1-3
D: .
size: many
V: TRBV30
DNA: TGTGCCTGGACGCCCGGGACCTTGGGAAACACCATATATTTT
CDR3: CAWTPGTLGNTIYF

J: TRBJ1-2
D: .
size: large
V: TRBV20-1
DNA: TGCAGTGCTACAGTCGACGACACGCTGAACTATGGCTACACCTTC
CDR3: CSATVDDTLNYGYTF

J: TRBJ2-1
D: TRBD1
size: .
V: TRBV7-9
DNA: TGTGCCAGCAGCCCCCCCGGGACAGTCTACAATGAGCAGTTCTTC
CDR3: CASSPPGTVYNEQFF

J: TRBJ2-2
D: TRBD2
size: many
V: TRBV18
DNA: TGTGCCAGCTCACCTTACGGGAGGGTCGGAAGCACCGGGGAGCTGTTTTTT
CDR3: CASSPYGRVGSTGELFF

J: TRBJ2-5
D: TRBD2
size: many
V: TRBV7-2
DNA: TGTGCCAGCAGCATAGTCATGAGCGGGAGTCCCCAAGAGACCCAGTACTTC
CDR3: CASSIVMSGSPQETQYF

J: TRBJ2-1
D: TRBD2
size: many
V: TRBV4-2
DNA: TGTGCCAGCAGCCAAGAATCTAGCGGGAACTACAATGAGCAGTTCTTC
CDR3: CASSQESSGNYNEQFF

J: TRBJ2-1
D: TRBD2
size: medium-sized
V: TRBV19
DNA: TGTGCCAGTACCCGGGGGCTAGCGGGTACCTACAATGAGCAGTTCTTC
CDR3: CASTRGLAGTYNEQFF

J: TRBJ2-2
D: .
size: many
V: TRBV24-1
DNA: TGTGCCACCAGTGATTCTCCAGGGGACACCGGGGAGCTGTTTTTT
CDR3: CATSDSPGDTGELFF

J: TRBJ1-6
D: .
size: many
V: TRBV30
DNA: TGTGCCTGGAGTGATCCTAGGGGACACCGAAATTCACCCCTCCACTTT
CDR3: CAWSDPRGHRNSPLHF

J: TRBJ2-5
D: .
size: many
V: TRBV7-9
DNA: TGTGCCAGCAGCTTAATAAGGCTAGACGGACGAGAGACCCAGTACTTC
CDR3: CASSLIRLDGRETQYF

J: TRBJ2-3
D: TRBD2
size: many
V: TRBV6-5
DNA: TGTGCCAGCAGTTACGAAGCGGGAGTTTCAGATACGCAGTATTTT
CDR3: CASSYEAGVSDTQYF

J: TRBJ1-5
D: TRBD1
size: .
V: TRBV18
DNA: TGTGCCAGCTCACTGGGGACAGCCTCCGGGAGGCCCCAGCATTTT
CDR3: CASSLGTASGRPQHF

J: TRBJ1-1
D: .
size: many
V: TRBV5-4
DNA: TGTGCCAGCAGCTGGCAGGCTGACACTGAAGCTTTCTTT
CDR3: CASSWQADTEAFF

J: TRBJ2-1
D: TRBD2
size: many
V: TRBV12-3/TRBV12-4
DNA: TGTGCCAGCAGTTTGGGCGGGAGCCCCTACAATGAGCAGTTCTTC
CDR3: CASSLGGSPYNEQFF

J: TRBJ2-7
D: TRBD1
size: many
V: TRBV6-1
DNA: TGTGCCAGCAGTCTGCGGTGGGGACAGGGGATCTACGAGCAGTACTTC
CDR3: CASSLRWGQGIYEQYF

J: TRBJ2-6
D: .
size: many
V: TRBV19
DNA: TGTGCCAGTAGTTACAGCCCTGGGGCCAACGTCCTGACTTTC
CDR3: CASSYSPGANVLTF

J: TRBJ1-5
D: .
size: many
V: TRBV7-8
DNA: TGTGCCAGCAGCCTAGAAAGGGCCCACTATCAGCCCCAGCATTTT
CDR3: CASSLERAHYQPQHF

J: TRBJ1-1
D: TRBD1
size: many
V: TRBV7-9
DNA: TGTGCCAGCAGCAGCCAACAGGGGGCTGAAGCTTTCTTT
CDR3: CASSSQQGAEAFF

J: TRBJ2-2
D: .
size: .
V: TRBV28
DNA: TGTGCCAGCACCGCGGCTCACGCGAACACCGGGGAGCTGTTTTTT
CDR3: CASTAAHANTGELFF